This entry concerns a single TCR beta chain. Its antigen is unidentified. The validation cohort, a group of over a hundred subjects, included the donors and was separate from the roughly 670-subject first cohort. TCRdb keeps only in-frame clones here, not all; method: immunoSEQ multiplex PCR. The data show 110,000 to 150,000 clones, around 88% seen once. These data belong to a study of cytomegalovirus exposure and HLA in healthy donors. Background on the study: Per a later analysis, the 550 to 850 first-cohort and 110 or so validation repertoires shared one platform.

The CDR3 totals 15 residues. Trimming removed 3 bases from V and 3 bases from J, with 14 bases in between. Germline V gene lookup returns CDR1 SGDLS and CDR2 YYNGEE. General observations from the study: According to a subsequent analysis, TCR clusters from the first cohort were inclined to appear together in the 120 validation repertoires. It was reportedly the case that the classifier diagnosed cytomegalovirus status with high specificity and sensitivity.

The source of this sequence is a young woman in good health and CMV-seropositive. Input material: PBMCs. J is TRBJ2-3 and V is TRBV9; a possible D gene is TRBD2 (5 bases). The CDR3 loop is CASSAGLPLTDTQYF. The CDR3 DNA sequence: TGTGCCAGCAGCGCCGGACTTCCATTAACAGATACGCAGTATTTT.